The clone carrying this T cell receptor beta chain appeared once. This sample is part of a study of blood T cell repertoires in COVID-19. Study overall: T cells, B-cell-depleted T cells, or PBMCs provided the cDNA or gDNA that served as material.

V lost 6 bases to trimming and J lost 7 bases; unmatched junction nucleotides: 13. CDR1 is SGDLS and CDR2 is YYNGEE in the germline V gene. The CDR3 is 15 residues long. One Seattle source followed patients from active infection through their disease course. Per the study methods: Estimates of nucleated cell counts were drawn from the amplification of reference gene primers. This table comes from immunoSEQ multiplex PCR, and its TCRdb copy is limited to in-frame clones, with some not included. Clone size and V and J calls were adopted from that table, with D and trimming inferred from the DNA. The sample lists more than 200,000 clones, around 88% occurring once.

The TCR sequence derives from a woman younger than 45 with COVID-19, enrolled during active disease. The J gene is TRBJ2-1, the V gene TRBV9, with 7 bases matching TRBD2. Material: peripheral blood. The CDR3 DNA is TGTGCCAGCACCCCCGCTGGGGGGGGGTCAAATGAGCAGTTCTTC. Amino acids: CASTPAGGGSNEQFF.